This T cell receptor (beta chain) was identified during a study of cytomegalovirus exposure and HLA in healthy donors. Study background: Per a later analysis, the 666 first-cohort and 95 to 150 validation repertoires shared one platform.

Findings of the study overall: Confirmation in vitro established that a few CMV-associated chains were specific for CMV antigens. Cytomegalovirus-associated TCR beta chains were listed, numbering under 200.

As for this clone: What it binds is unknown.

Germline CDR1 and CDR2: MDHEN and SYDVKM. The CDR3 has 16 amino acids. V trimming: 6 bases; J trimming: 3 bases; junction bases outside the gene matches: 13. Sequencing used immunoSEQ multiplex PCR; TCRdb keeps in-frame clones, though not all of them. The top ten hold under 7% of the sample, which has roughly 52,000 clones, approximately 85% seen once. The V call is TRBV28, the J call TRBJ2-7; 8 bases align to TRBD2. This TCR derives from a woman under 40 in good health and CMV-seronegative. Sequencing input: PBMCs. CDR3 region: CASRPQVGGGYYEQYF. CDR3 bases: TGTGCCAGCAGGCCACAAGTCGGGGGGGGCTACTACGAGCAGTACTTC.